This T cell receptor beta chain was recorded in a study of OX40 agonist ivuxolimab in advanced cancers. The data were produced by immunoSEQ multiplex PCR, yet TCRdb's version contains in-frame clones alone and is incomplete. The repertoire includes around 29,000 clones, 65% to 90% of them detected once, and 48% sits in the top ten. Trimming removed 0 bases from V and 4 bases from J, with 13 bases in between. CDR3 length equals 15 residues. Germline V CDR1 and CDR2: SGDLS, YYNGEE. Material: CD4+ or CD8+ T cells sorted from blood, obtained in a trial of the OX40 agonist ivuxolimab. The chain links TRBV9 to TRBJ1-1; D remains ambiguous. The sequence was collected from an adult with an advanced solid tumor such as melanoma, head and neck, liver or kidney cancer. CDR3 in DNA: TGTGCCAGCAGCGTAGGGGCCGGGATCGGCACTGAAGCTTTCTTT. Protein sequence: CASSVGAGIGTEAFF.